Sequencing of this TCR beta chain was carried out in a study of T-cell reconstitution after alpha-beta-depleted transplantation in children (dated by TCRdb to 2016 to 2017). Background for the entire study: Using TCR repertoire profiling, the study quantitatively followed how T-cell immune reconstitution unfolded in children after TCRalphabeta/CD19-depleted allogeneic hematopoietic cell transplantation.

The method behind the library was PCR. This sample was sequenced with an Illumina HiSeq 2500. TCR library preparation used molecular barcoding, with unique molecular identifiers applied to normalize quantification of the TCRbeta repertoire. Through fastp at Q25 and MiXCR, TCRdb rebuilt clones from the public reads, retaining in-frame beta chains. Identical CDR3 protein sequences are pooled into one entry, listed with their most common genes and DNA. The sample records fewer than 750,000 distinct CDR3 sequences, 23% of which are singletons. Of the sample, 11% to 15% is held by the ten largest clones. This clonotype occurred a few times. Its antigen is currently not known. Base qualities are missing; no much larger clone stands one base away. Results and caveats for the whole study, not just this receptor: About two months after transplant, the apparently early recovery of alphabetaT-cell counts reportedly depended on just several hundred clones that had expanded rapidly and came from non-depleted graft cells. In some patients, high TCRbeta diversity at day 60 was attributed to recipient T cells and intrathymic progenitors that had survived conditioning. Hyperexpanded clone frequencies declined over subsequent months; after one year, T-cell counts and TCRbeta diversity were mostly attributed to newly produced T cells.

The sample's treatment or condition label is to be understood as: allogeneic hematopoietic cell transplantation with graft depleted of TCRalphabeta T cells and CD19 B cells. Transplant recipients were children who received TCRalphabeta/CD19-depleted allogeneic hematopoietic cell grafts. Looking up the germline V gene (reference sequence) yields CDR1 LNHNV and CDR2 YYDKDF. There are 18 amino acids in the CDR3, from cysteine to phenylalanine inclusive. Left in the record is the CDR3 DNA by itself, 54 bases read in frame from the first base. From V the trimming removes 0 bases and from J it removes 4 bases, while the gene matches leave 5 bases of the junction unaccounted for.

The TCR was taken from a boy under three years old who had a stem cell transplant for acute myeloid leukemia, so the T cells may come from the graft donor. Material: PBMCs, mostly from graft donor cells, obtained 360 days after TCRalphabeta/CD19-depleted stem cell transplant. The chain is made from TRBV15 and TRBJ2-6; TRBD1 agrees with 11 junctional bases. CDR3 protein: CATSRERDRGTGANVLTF. The nucleotides are TGTGCCACCAGCAGAGAAAGGGACAGGGGGACCGGGGCCAACGTCCTGACTTTC.